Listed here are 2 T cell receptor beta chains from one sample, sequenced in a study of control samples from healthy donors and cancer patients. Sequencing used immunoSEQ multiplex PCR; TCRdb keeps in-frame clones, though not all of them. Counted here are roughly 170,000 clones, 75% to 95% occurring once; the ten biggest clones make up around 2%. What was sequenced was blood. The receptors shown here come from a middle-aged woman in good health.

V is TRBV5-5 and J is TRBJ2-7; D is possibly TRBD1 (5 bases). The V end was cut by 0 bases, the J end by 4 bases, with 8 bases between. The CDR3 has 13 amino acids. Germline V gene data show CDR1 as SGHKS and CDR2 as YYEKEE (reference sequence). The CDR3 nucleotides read TGTGCCAGCAGCTTGGCCGCAGGGTACGAGCAGTACTTC. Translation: CASSLAAGYEQYF.

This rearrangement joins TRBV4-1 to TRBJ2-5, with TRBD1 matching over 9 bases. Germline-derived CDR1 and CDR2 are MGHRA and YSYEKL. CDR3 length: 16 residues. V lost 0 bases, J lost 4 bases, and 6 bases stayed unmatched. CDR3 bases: TGCGCCAGCAGCCAAGAAGGGACAGGGAGTGGAGAGACCCAGTACTTC. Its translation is CASSQEGTGSGETQYF.